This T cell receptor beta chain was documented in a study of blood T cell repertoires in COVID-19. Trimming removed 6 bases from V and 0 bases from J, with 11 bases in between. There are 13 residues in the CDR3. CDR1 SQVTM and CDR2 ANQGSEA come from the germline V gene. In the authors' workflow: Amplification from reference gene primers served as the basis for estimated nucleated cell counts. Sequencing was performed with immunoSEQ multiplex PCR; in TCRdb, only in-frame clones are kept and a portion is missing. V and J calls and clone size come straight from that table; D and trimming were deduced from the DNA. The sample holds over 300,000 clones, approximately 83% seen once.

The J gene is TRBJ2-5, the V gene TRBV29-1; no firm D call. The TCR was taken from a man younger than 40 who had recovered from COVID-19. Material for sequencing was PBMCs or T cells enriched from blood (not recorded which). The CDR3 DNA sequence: TGCAGCGTGGCCGCCGTGTACCAAGAGACCCAGTACTTC. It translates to CSVAAVYQETQYF.